This T cell receptor beta chain was found in a study of regulatory T cells in long-lasting Graves disease. Study-wide results and caveats: Compared with new cases, persistent Graves' patients showed reduced TCR diversity.

Libraries of TCR beta came from iRepertoire HTBI primers plus Arm-PCR of CDR3 regions. TCRdb recomputed calls from the multiplex PCR reads with MiXCR, one row per CDR3 protein. This repertoire shows 550,000 to 700,000 distinct CDR3 sequences, about 16% found once; its top ten account for about 12%. As for time point: newly diagnosed GD, antithyroid drugs for less than 3 months. PBMCs provided the RNA from which the TCR library was made. Germline CDR1 and CDR2: MGHRA and YSYEKL. This CDR3 region has 15 residues. V was clipped by 3 bases and J by 7 bases, with 18 bases between them. Concerning this clonotype itself: The antigen is undetermined.

These data are also associated with another study on T cells in Graves' hyperthyroidism and ophthalmopathy. From that paper: Those with hyperthyroidism were 18 to 65 years old, newly diagnosed, and ill for under 2 months.

The TCR comes from a man aged 18 to 30 with Graves disease. The sample in question was peripheral blood mononuclear cells (PBMCs), obtained at new diagnosis, from a patient treated with antithyroid drugs. This chain connects TRBV4-1 to TRBJ1-1; D might be TRBD1 (5 bases). As DNA, the CDR3 is TGCGCCAGCAGCCACCACGCGGGGGAGATTCTTGAAGCTTTCTTT. It yields the protein CASSHHAGEILEAFF.